This T cell receptor (beta chain) was obtained from a study of cytotoxic CD8 clonotypes in ibrutinib-treated CLL. Across the study: Investigators reported 25 or so partial and 2 complete responses; after median around 6 years, approximately 15 patients remained remitted and about 12 progressed.

Researchers set a sequencing depth target of 1 in 200,000 to 1 in 1 million T cells. Profiling relied on immunoSEQ multiplex PCR, and the TCRdb table lists in-frame clones only, not all of them. Among 160,000 or so clones, roughly 80% were seen once, and the ten largest hold roughly 2%. Trimming took off 4 bases at V and 0 bases at J, with 17 bases between the two ends. This CDR3 contains 16 residues. Per germline, CDR1 SGHRS and CDR2 YFSETQ. The receptor was isolated from a human donor with chronic lymphocytic leukemia. The chain recombines TRBV5-1 with TRBJ2-7; D gene uncertain. The material was PBMCs, obtained after 12 months of ibrutinib treatment. The CDR3 is CASSPGGRRSSYEQYF. The CDR3 DNA follows: TGCGCCAGCAGCCCAGGTGGGCGCCGGAGCTCCTACGAGCAGTACTTC.